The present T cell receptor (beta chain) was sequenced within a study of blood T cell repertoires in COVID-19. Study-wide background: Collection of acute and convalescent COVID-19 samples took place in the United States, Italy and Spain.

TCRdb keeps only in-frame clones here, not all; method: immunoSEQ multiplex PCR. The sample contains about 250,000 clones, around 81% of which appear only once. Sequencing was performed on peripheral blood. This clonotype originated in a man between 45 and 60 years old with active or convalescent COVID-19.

The CDR3 DNA is TGTGCCAGCACTGACAGGGGGCATTCACCCCTCCACTTT. Its protein is CASTDRGHSPLHF. The rearrangement links TRBV27 to TRBJ1-6; TRBD1 agrees at 10 bases. Trimming cost V 7 bases and J 8 bases; bases outside gene matches: 2. This CDR3 is 13 amino acids long. Germline lookup yields CDR1 MNHEY and CDR2 SMNVEV (reference sequence).